Listed below are T cell receptor beta chains from one sample, sequenced in a study of cytomegalovirus exposure and HLA in healthy donors. The method was immunoSEQ multiplex PCR; TCRdb's version includes in-frame clones alone and lacks a portion of them. The sample lists around 150,000 clones; less than 80% were seen once. Sequenced input: PBMCs. All receptors derive from a female donor in good health and CMV-seropositive. Both conserved end residues are part of each CDR3. Each record gives: J gene, D gene, clone size, V gene, CDR3 protein, CDR3 DNA. D genes are given only for firm matches. Only part of the rows carry a size: once, few, many, or a class if the clone is expanded.

>TRBJ2-7|TRBD1|.|TRBV5-1
CASSIRQGSSYEQYF
TGCGCCAGCAGCATAAGACAGGGATCTTCCTACGAGCAGTACTTC
>TRBJ2-2|TRBD2|once|TRBV7-7
CASSVLPPSSGGLRELFF
TGTGCCAGCAGCGTCTTACCCCCCTCTAGCGGGGGCCTTCGGGAGCTGTTTTTT
>TRBJ2-5|TRBD1|.|TRBV18
CASSRDRAETQYF
TGTGCCAGCTCACGGGACAGGGCAGAGACCCAGTACTTC
>TRBJ2-5|TRBD2|.|TRBV19
CASSIGGKETQYF
TGTGCCAGTAGTATCGGGGGGAAAGAGACCCAGTACTTC
>TRBJ2-7|.|once|TRBV2
CASSEQGSSYEQYF
TGTGCCAGCAGTGAACAGGGGAGCTCCTACGAGCAGTACTTC
>TRBJ2-1|TRBD2|.|TRBV30
CASLLAGGNEQFF
TGTGCCTCCCTACTAGCGGGGGGCAATGAGCAGTTCTTC
>TRBJ1-2|TRBD1|once|TRBV5-1
CASSRDSNYGYTF
TGCGCCAGCAGCCGGGACAGTAACTATGGCTACACCTTC
>TRBJ2-1|TRBD1|.|TRBV28
CASTKGTGRTYNEQFF
TGTGCCAGCACTAAAGGGACAGGCCGGACCTACAATGAGCAGTTCTTC
>TRBJ1-1|.|.|TRBV7-6
CASSPFGSPPEAFF
TGTGCCAGCAGCCCCTTTGGGAGTCCGCCTGAAGCTTTCTTT
>TRBJ2-1|TRBD2|.|TRBV6-5
CASSLAGLAGGEQFF
TGTGCCAGCAGTTTAGCGGGACTAGCGGGAGGAGAGCAGTTCTTC
>TRBJ2-7|.|.|TRBV27
CASSGLAESSYEQYF
TGTGCCAGCAGTGGTCTGGCGGAATCCTCCTACGAGCAGTACTTC
>TRBJ1-3|TRBD1|once|TRBV6-6
CASRRQGAGNTIYF
TGTGCCAGCAGACGACAGGGGGCTGGAAACACCATATATTTT
>TRBJ2-7|TRBD2|.|TRBV7-3
CASSLTGGGRYEQYF
TGTGCCAGCAGCTTAACGGGCGGGGGGCGCTACGAGCAGTACTTC
>TRBJ2-5|TRBD1|.|TRBV28
CASRDRGPEQETQYF
TGTGCCAGCAGAGACAGGGGGCCCGAGCAAGAGACCCAGTACTTC
>TRBJ2-7|.|.|TRBV15
CATSRALPYEQYF
TGTGCCACCAGCAGAGCGCTCCCCTACGAGCAGTACTTC
>TRBJ2-1|TRBD2|.|TRBV7-9
CASSQREGREQFF
TGTGCCAGCAGCCAGCGGGAGGGCCGTGAGCAGTTCTTC
>TRBJ1-2|.|.|TRBV27
CASSFREGGGYTF
TGTGCCAGCAGTTTCAGGGAAGGGGGTGGCTACACCTTC
>TRBJ1-6|.|.|TRBV28
CASSLGEGYRSPLHF
TGTGCCAGCAGCCTAGGGGAGGGGTATAGGTCACCCCTCCACTTT
>TRBJ2-1|.|.|TRBV7-9
CASRPYPKTSYNEQFF
TGTGCCAGCAGACCCTACCCTAAGACTAGCTACAATGAGCAGTTCTTC
>TRBJ1-5|TRBD1|.|TRBV2
CASRKTGAGQPQHF
TGTGCCAGCAGGAAAACAGGGGCAGGACAGCCCCAGCATTTT
>TRBJ2-3|TRBD2|few|TRBV20-1
CSAPSGYTQYF
TGCAGTGCCCCTAGCGGGTATACGCAGTATTTT
>TRBJ1-2|.|once|TRBV2
CASHAQGQNYGYTF
TGTGCCAGCCACGCACAGGGCCAAAACTATGGCTACACCTTC
>TRBJ1-6|.|once|TRBV7-9
CASSPVRDNSPLHF
TGTGCCAGCAGCCCGGTGAGGGATAATTCACCCCTCCACTTT
>TRBJ1-5|.|.|TRBV2
CASSGREGQPQHF
TGTGCCAGCAGTGGCAGGGAGGGCCAGCCCCAGCATTTT
>TRBJ2-6|.|.|TRBV7-3
CASSSAGPQGGSGANVLTF
TGTGCCAGCAGCTCCGCGGGACCACAGGGAGGGAGTGGGGCCAACGTCCTGACTTTC
>TRBJ2-7|TRBD1|.|TRBV15
CATSSGQGRYEQYF
TGTGCCACCAGTTCCGGACAGGGGCGATACGAGCAGTACTTC
>TRBJ1-1|.|once|TRBV11-3
CASSLDINTEAFF
TGTGCCAGCAGCTTAGATATTAACACTGAAGCTTTCTTT
>TRBJ2-3|.|once|TRBV27
CASSFETRTDTQYF
TGTGCCAGCAGTTTCGAGACTAGAACAGATACGCAGTATTTT
>TRBJ2-7|.|.|TRBV21-1
CASSKGLAGQTYEQYF
TGTGCCAGCAGCAAAGGACTAGCGGGCCAAACCTACGAGCAGTACTTC
>TRBJ1-4|TRBD1|.|TRBV19
CASSPRTGANEKLFF
TGTGCCAGTAGTCCGAGGACAGGGGCTAATGAAAAACTGTTTTTT
>TRBJ1-1|.|.|TRBV18
CASSPPGDTEAFF
TGTGCCAGCTCACCTCCGGGAGACACTGAAGCTTTCTTT
>TRBJ2-7|.|few|TRBV2
CASGLGSIPEQYF
TGTGCCAGCGGTCTAGGGAGTATTCCCGAGCAGTACTTC
>TRBJ1-2|.|.|TRBV5-5
CASRFTGTPPGYGYTF
TGTGCCAGCAGATTTACCGGGACACCGCCCGGCTATGGCTACACCTTC
>TRBJ2-4|.|.|TRBV5-1
CASSFTPLWGGENIQYF
.
>TRBJ2-7|.|.|TRBV5-1
CASSLAGTGITHEQYF
TGCGCCAGCAGCTTGGCCGGAACAGGGATAACCCACGAGCAGTACTTC
>TRBJ2-5|.|once|TRBV28
CASNSGHRQETQYF
TGTGCCAGCAATTCGGGACACCGACAAGAGACCCAGTACTTC
>TRBJ1-5|TRBD1|.|TRBV19
CASSDVGTGHQPQHF
TGTGCCAGTAGTGATGTGGGGACAGGTCATCAGCCCCAGCATTTT
>TRBJ2-1|.|.|TRBV6-1
CASSEFSVGEQFF
TGTGCCAGCAGTGAATTCAGCGTTGGTGAGCAGTTCTTC
>TRBJ2-5|TRBD2|.|TRBV6-6
CASSARTSGGSETQYF
TGTGCCAGCAGCGCCCGGACTAGCGGGGGGTCAGAGACCCAGTACTTC
>TRBJ2-7|TRBD1|.|TRBV19
CASSTDRESYEQYF
TGTGCCAGTAGTACGGACAGGGAATCCTACGAGCAGTACTTC
>TRBJ1-2|.|.|TRBV29-1
CSVEGDTANYGYTF
TGCAGCGTTGAAGGGGACACAGCTAACTATGGCTACACCTTC
>TRBJ2-3|.|.|TRBV6-5
CASSYYGQGGTDTQYF
TGTGCCAGCAGTTACTATGGGCAGGGTGGCACAGATACGCAGTATTTT
>TRBJ2-3|.|few|TRBV6-1
CASSEGRSVDTQYF
TGTGCCAGCAGTGAAGGTAGAAGCGTGGATACGCAGTATTTT
>TRBJ1-3|TRBD1|.|TRBV18
CASSPPGQGNTIYF
TGTGCCAGCTCACCACCGGGACAGGGAAACACCATATATTTT
>TRBJ2-1|TRBD2|.|TRBV27
CASKRSYLFLAGDEQFF
TGTGCCAGCAAACGGTCCTATCTGTTTCTAGCGGGTGATGAGCAGTTCTTC
>TRBJ2-2|TRBD2|.|TRBV28
CASSLSGLAGDTLTGELFF
TGTGCCAGCAGTTTATCGGGACTAGCGGGGGATACACTCACCGGGGAGCTGTTTTTT
>TRBJ2-5|.|.|TRBV28
CASSFGWGEETQYF
TGTGCCAGCAGTTTTGGGTGGGGGGAAGAGACCCAGTACTTC
>TRBJ1-1|TRBD1|.|TRBV5-1
CASSVDRDTEAFF
TGCGCCAGCAGCGTAGACAGGGACACTGAAGCTTTCTTT
>TRBJ1-1|.|few|TRBV7-6
CASSLSGGGPAEAFF
TGTGCCAGCAGCTTAAGTGGGGGGGGACCCGCTGAAGCTTTCTTT
>TRBJ2-2|TRBD1|.|TRBV4-1
CASKPPQGDLGELFF
TGCGCCAGCAAACCCCCACAGGGGGATCTCGGGGAGCTGTTTTTT
>TRBJ2-7|.|.|TRBV5-4
CASSSPSGSYEQYF
TGTGCCAGCAGCTCACCCTCAGGGTCCTACGAGCAGTACTTC
>TRBJ1-6|TRBD1|.|TRBV6-1
CASSEWPPGGAGGNSPLHF
TGTGCCAGCAGTGAATGGCCCCCGGGGGGGGCAGGGGGAAATTCACCCCTCCACTTT
>TRBJ2-1|TRBD2|.|TRBV30
CACGTSGFQNEQFF
TGTGCCTGCGGGACTAGCGGGTTCCAAAATGAGCAGTTCTTC